These 22 T cell receptor beta chains share one sample of origin, sequenced in a study of T cell responses to AZD1222 COVID-19 vaccine. Clones were sequenced by immunoSEQ multiplex PCR, and TCRdb holds only the in-frame ones, with some missing. The sample has 150,000 to 160,000 clones, about 90% seen once; the top ten hold 4.5% to 6%. Sequences were derived from peripheral blood, sampled on day 0 of MenACWY control vaccination. These TCRs come from an adult in good health.

This clone was recorded only once. V and J are TRBV7-9 and TRBJ1-2; 8 bases fit TRBD1. V gave up 1 base and J gave up 0 bases; unmatched junction bases: 7. The CDR3 sequence is 17 residues long. Germline CDR1 reads SEHNR; CDR2 reads FQNEAQ (reference sequence). The CDR3 region has the DNA TGTGCCAGCAGCTTAGGTGACAGGGGACCCGCTAACTATGGCTACACCTTC. This gives the protein CASSLGDRGPANYGYTF.

The chain links TRBV7-9 to TRBJ2-1, with D unclear. CDR3 length equals 16 residues. In germline, CDR1 is SEHNR, CDR2 FQNEAQ (reference sequence). With 2 bases removed from V and 5 bases from J, the gap between germline ends came to 16 bases. The DNA for the CDR3 is TGTGCCAGCAGCTTAAAGGGCCGAACTCAAAACAATGAGCAGTTCTTC. The encoded protein is CASSLKGRTQNNEQFF.

In nucleotides, the CDR3 is TGTGCCAGCAGCCGGACAGGCCACGGGGGGAATGAGCAGTTCTTC. This sequence encodes CASSRTGHGGNEQFF. The chain is built from TRBV7-2 and TRBJ2-1; the D call may be TRBD1 or TRBD2 (7 bases each). The CDR3 is made up of 15 amino acids. The V gene lost 5 bases and the J gene lost 7 bases, with 18 bases spanning the gap. Germline-derived CDR1 and CDR2 are SGHTA and FQGNSA.

The V and J genes are TRBV7-8 and TRBJ1-6; D not certain. The CDR3 length is 16 residues. Germline V CDR1 and CDR2: SGHVS, FQNEAQ. Trimming cost V 1 base and J 7 bases, with 14 bases left between them. CDR3 residues: CASSLDRGTRNSPLHF. CDR3 nucleotide sequence: TGTGCCAGCAGCTTAGATCGGGGAACTCGAAATTCACCCCTCCACTTT.

In this sample, this clone is medium-sized. This same CDR3 is encoded by further DNA sequences in the sample. This chain connects TRBV12-3 or TRBV12-4 to TRBJ1-2; 7 bases map to TRBD1. The ends lost 6 bases at V and 5 bases at J; junction bases unmatched: 6. The CDR3 runs 13 residues. The CDR3 DNA is TGTGCCAGCAGATCTGACAGGGCGTATGGCTACACCTTC. This codes for CASRSDRAYGYTF.

The chain combines TRBV3-1 (or the pseudogene TRBV3-2) with TRBJ1-1; 12 nucleotides line up with TRBD1. This CDR3 is 16 amino acids long. CDR1 and CDR2 (germline): LGHDT, YNNKEL (reference sequence). J gave up 4 bases and V 4 bases, and 7 bases lay outside the gene matches. CDR3 residues: CASSRGTGGATTEAFF. The CDR3 DNA reads as TGTGCCAGCAGCCGAGGGACAGGGGGCGCGACCACTGAAGCTTTCTTT.

J is TRBJ1-1 and V is TRBV4-1, with 9 bases fitting TRBD1. V lost 2 bases to trimming and J lost 2 bases; unmatched junction nucleotides: 3. This CDR3 contains 15 residues. The germline V gene encodes CDR1 MGHRA and CDR2 YSYEKL. DNA of the CDR3: TGCGCCAGCAGCCAACAACAGGGGGCTAACACTGAAGCTTTCTTT. Protein: CASSQQQGANTEAFF.

The chain recombines TRBV7-3 with TRBJ2-7; tentative D call: TRBD2 (5 bases). Germline V gives CDR1 SGHTA, CDR2 FQGTGA. The CDR3 is made up of 15 amino acids. Deletions cut 3 bases from V and 5 bases from J, with 17 bases between. CDR3 sequence (DNA): TGTGCCAGCAGCTTCCCCGAGGGTAGGCCCAACGAGCAGTACTTC. It yields the protein CASSFPEGRPNEQYF.

The V and J genes are TRBV6-5 and TRBJ2-7; a weak D match, TRBD1 (6 bases). This CDR3 is 14 amino acids long. From germline, CDR1 is MNHEY and CDR2 SVGAGI. V lost 6 bases and J 9 bases, leaving 21 bases between the germline ends. CDR3 protein: CASRRQAPGNVQYV. CDR3 bases: TGTGCCAGCAGGCGACAGGCCCCTGGTAATGTGCAGTACGTC.

Turning to this clone: Compared with germline, one end of the junction differs, possibly owing to a read error. J is TRBJ2-3 and V is TRBV6-5; a weak D match, TRBD2 (6 bases). Looked up from germline, CDR1 is MNHEY and CDR2 is SVGAGI. There are 12 residues in the CDR3. CDR3 nucleotide sequence: TGTGCCAGCAGTCGGGACCGGTGGGGGGTGAATTTT. It is translated as CASSRDRWGVNF.

This chain joins TRBV2 and TRBJ1-2; tentatively, D is TRBD1 (5 bases). Germline CDR1 and CDR2: SNHLY and FYNNEI. The CDR3 sequence is 14 residues long. Trimming cost V 6 bases and J 5 bases, with 16 bases left between them. The CDR3 DNA follows: TGTGCCAGCAGGCCGGGACGGACGCCTTATGGCTACACCTTC. Encoded protein: CASRPGRTPYGYTF. Together with reference TRBV2 and TRBJ1-2, the CDR3 gives the full variable domain: EPEVTQTPSHQVTQMGQEVILRCVPISNHLYFYWYRQILGQKVEFLVSFYNNEISEKSEIFDDQFSVERPDGSNFTLKIRSTKLEDSAMYFCASRPGRTPYGYTFGSGTRLTVV.

This clone appeared once. The rearrangement joins TRBV11-3 to TRBJ2-2; TRBD1 or TRBD2 may be the D gene (5 bases each). Germline V CDR1 and CDR2: SGHNT, YENEEA. There are 18 residues in the CDR3. V gave up 2 bases and J gave up 1 base, with 17 bases separating them. The CDR3 DNA is TGTGCCAGCAGCTTATCGTATCCGGGACCGTGGAACACCGGGGAGCTGTTTTTT. Its translation is CASSLSYPGPWNTGELFF.

V usage is TRBV4-1 and J usage is TRBJ1-2; maybe TRBD1 (6 bases). This CDR3 has 16 amino acids. Trimming took off 0 bases at V and 7 bases at J, with 18 bases between the two ends. Germline V CDR1 and CDR2: MGHRA, YSYEKL. The CDR3 reads CASSQDGPGAIGGYTF. For the CDR3, the DNA is TGCGCCAGCAGCCAAGATGGTCCGGGGGCTATAGGTGGCTACACCTTC.

The chain combines TRBV6-5 with TRBJ2-3, with D hard to call. This CDR3 has 13 amino acids. V was clipped by 2 bases and J by 7 bases, with 10 bases between them. Germline-derived CDR1 and CDR2 are MNHEY and SVGAGI. Here the CDR3 DNA reads TGTGCCAGCAGTTACAGGGAAGGGAATACGCAGTATTTT. It translates to CASSYREGNTQYF.

This clone occurred once. The CDR3 bases are TGTGCCAGCAGCTTAGGTAGGGGGCCTTTTAGAAACACCATATATTTT. Translated, it gives CASSLGRGPFRNTIYF. This chain uses TRBV7-9 with TRBJ1-3; TRBD1 matches 7 bases. The CDR3 has 16 amino acids. After removal of 1 base from V and 5 bases from J, the junction contained 8 bases not matched to a gene. Germline assignment: CDR1 SEHNR and CDR2 FQNEAQ (reference sequence). Looking up the rest from reference TRBV7-9 and TRBJ1-3 gives the full variable domain: DTGVSQNPRHKITKRGQNVTFRCDPISEHNRLYWYRQTLGQGPEFLTYFQNEAQLEKSRLLSDRFSAERPKGSFSTLEIQRTEQGDSAMYLCASSLGRGPFRNTIYFGEGSWLTVV.

The count of this clone is one. The chain uses TRBV11-2 and TRBJ2-2, with TRBD1 as a possible D gene (5 bases). Trimming shortened V by 1 base and J by 2 bases, and 11 bases separated the two germline ends. Germline CDR1 reads SGHAT; CDR2 reads FQNNGV. CDR3 length: 16 residues. CDR3 DNA sequence: TGTGCCAGCAGCTTAGCCGGCCAGGGCAACACCGGGGAGCTGTTTTTT. This translates into CASSLAGQGNTGELFF.

This clone was counted a few times. This chain uses TRBV5-1 with TRBJ1-2; TRBD1 might be the D (5 bases). This CDR3 is 16 amino acids long. Germline V gene lookup returns CDR1 SGHRS and CDR2 YFSETQ. The V gene lost 0 bases and the J gene lost 4 bases, with 16 bases spanning the gap. The CDR3 coding sequence is TGCGCCAGCAGCTTGGCCGGTAGTAGGGGAGCCTATGGCTACACCTTC. Protein: CASSLAGSRGAYGYTF.

The V call is TRBV27, the J call TRBJ2-1, with D unclear. Trimming stripped 6 bases from V and 1 base from J, with 4 bases between. The CDR3 has 12 residues. From germline, CDR1 is MNHEY and CDR2 SMNVEV (reference sequence). The CDR3: CASSPSYNEQFF. The CDR3 DNA follows: TGTGCCAGCAGCCCATCCTACAATGAGCAGTTCTTC.

Here the CDR3 DNA reads TGTGCCACCAGAAGGGGATCATCCTACGAGCAGTACTTC. Translated, it gives CATRRGSSYEQYF. V is TRBV12-3 or TRBV12-4 and J is TRBJ2-7; maybe TRBD1 (5 bases). The ends were cut back, 10 bases at V and 1 base at J, with 14 bases in the middle. The CDR3 spans 13 residues.

This clone was found once. The CDR3 DNA is TGTGCCAGCAGTCGACAGGGGGCACATGAGCAGTTCTTC. Its protein is CASSRQGAHEQFF. V usage is TRBV5-4 and J usage is TRBJ2-1, with TRBD1 matching 10 bases. Trimming cost V 5 bases and J 8 bases; bases outside gene matches: 4. The CDR3 loop spans 13 amino acids. Germline CDR1 is SGHNT and CDR2 is YYREEE (reference sequence).

This clone was seen more than once but under ten times. V and J are TRBV11-2 and TRBJ2-1; D is undetermined. Germline lookup yields CDR1 SGHAT and CDR2 FQNNGV. This CDR3 has 16 residues. Trimming took 10 bases from V and 1 from J, leaving 20 bases between them. The CDR3 loop reads CATKPTDLQSYNEQFF. The CDR3 DNA reads TGTGCCACCAAACCTACGGACCTACAATCCTACAATGAGCAGTTCTTC.

This clone was observed a handful of times. The rearrangement links TRBV6-4 to TRBJ2-1; D call uncertain. The CDR3 runs to 14 residues. V was trimmed by 2 bases and J by 6 bases, leaving 11 bases between them. The germline gives CDR1 MRHNA, CDR2 SNTAGT. The CDR3 reads CASSDGSQANEQFF. The CDR3 region has the DNA TGTGCCAGCAGTGACGGGTCGCAGGCCAATGAGCAGTTCTTC.